This paragraph covers one T cell receptor beta chain sequence. Its specificity is not known. The data were taken from a study of metastatic and nonmetastatic thyroid tumors. Study overall: Repertoires were compared across blood and tumor or nodule tissue from malignant and benign thyroid patients. Whole-study findings and limits: It was reported that TCR beta diversity was significantly higher in malignant thyroid tumors than benign nodules, in blood and tumor.

Nobody among the patients had been given any treatment before thyroid surgery. The germline V and J ends were trimmed by 0 bases and 2 bases, with 14 bases remaining between them. CDR3 length: 16 amino acids. CDR1 and CDR2 (germline): KGHSY, FQNENV. As originally analysed: For papillary thyroid cancer, a distant-metastasis classifier was constructed from CDR3 differences observed across clinicopathological groups. Using MiXCR, TCRdb reanalyzed the PCR reads. Here the V and J calls rest on TCRdb's processing, not on the authors' analysis. The sample holds about 82,000 clones; around 12% are singletons and the top ten take 7% to 9%.

Sequencing was carried out using tumor tissue. The receptor was isolated from a female donor with papillary thyroid cancer or a benign thyroid nodule (not recorded which). Some clones in this sample may be carry-over from other donors' samples. This chain links TRBV16 with TRBJ2-7; D uncertain. The CDR3 bases are TGTGCCAGCAGCCAATCCATCTGGAACCCGACCTACGAGCAGTACTTC. Protein sequence: CASSQSIWNPTYEQYF.